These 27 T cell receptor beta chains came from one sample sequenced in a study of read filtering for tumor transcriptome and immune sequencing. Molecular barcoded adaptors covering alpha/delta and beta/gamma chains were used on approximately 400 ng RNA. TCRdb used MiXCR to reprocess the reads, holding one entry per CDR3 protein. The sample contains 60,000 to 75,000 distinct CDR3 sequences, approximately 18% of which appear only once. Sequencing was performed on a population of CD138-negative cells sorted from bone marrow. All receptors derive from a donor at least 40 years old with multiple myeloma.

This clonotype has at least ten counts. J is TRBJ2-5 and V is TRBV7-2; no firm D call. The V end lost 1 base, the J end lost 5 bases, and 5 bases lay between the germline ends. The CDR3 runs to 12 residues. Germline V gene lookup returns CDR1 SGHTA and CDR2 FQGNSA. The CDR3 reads CASSLDPETQYF. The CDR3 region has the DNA TGTGCCAGCAGCTTAGATCCGGAGACCCAGTACTTC.

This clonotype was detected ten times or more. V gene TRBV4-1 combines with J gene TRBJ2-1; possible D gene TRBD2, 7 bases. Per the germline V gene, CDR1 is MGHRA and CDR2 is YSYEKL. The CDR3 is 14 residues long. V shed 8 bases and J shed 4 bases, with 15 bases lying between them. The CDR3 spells CASGEGERYNEQFF. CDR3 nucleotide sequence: TGCGCCAGCGGGGAGGGGGAAAGATACAATGAGCAGTTCTTC.

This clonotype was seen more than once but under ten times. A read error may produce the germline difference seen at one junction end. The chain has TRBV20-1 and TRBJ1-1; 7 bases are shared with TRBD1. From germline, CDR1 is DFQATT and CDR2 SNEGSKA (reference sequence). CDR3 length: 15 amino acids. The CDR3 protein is CSAPGPDRANTDAFF. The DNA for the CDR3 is TGCAGTGCTCCCGGCCCCGACAGGGCGAACACTGACGCTTTCTTC.

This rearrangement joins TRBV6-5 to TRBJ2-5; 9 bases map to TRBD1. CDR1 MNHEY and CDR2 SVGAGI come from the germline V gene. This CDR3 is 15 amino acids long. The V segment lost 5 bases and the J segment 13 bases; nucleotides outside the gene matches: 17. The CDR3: CASSTIPGQGIRVYF. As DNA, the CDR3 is TGTGCCAGCAGTACGATCCCGGGACAGGGAATCAGGGTGTACTTC.

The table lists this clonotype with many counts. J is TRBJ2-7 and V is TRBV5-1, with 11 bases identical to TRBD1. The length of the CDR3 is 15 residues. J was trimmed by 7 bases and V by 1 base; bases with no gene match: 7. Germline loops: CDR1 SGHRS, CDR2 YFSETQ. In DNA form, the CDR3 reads TGCGCCAGCAGCTTGACCGGACAGGGGGCGTGGGAGCAGTACTTC. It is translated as CASSLTGQGAWEQYF.

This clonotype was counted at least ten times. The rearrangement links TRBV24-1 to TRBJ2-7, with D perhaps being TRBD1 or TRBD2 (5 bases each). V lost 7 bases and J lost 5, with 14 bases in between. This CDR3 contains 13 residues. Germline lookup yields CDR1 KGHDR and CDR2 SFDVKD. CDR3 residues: CATRAARGDEQYF. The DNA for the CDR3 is TGTGCCACCAGGGCTGCACGAGGGGACGAGCAGTACTTC.

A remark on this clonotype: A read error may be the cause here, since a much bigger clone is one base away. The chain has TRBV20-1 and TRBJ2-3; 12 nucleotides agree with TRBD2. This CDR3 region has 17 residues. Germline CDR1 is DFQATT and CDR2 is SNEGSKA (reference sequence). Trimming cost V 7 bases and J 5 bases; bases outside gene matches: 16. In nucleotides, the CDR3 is TGCAGTGTCAACCCCGGGACTAGCGGGCTATTAAAAGATACGCAGTATTTT. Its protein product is CSVNPGTSGLLKDTQYF.

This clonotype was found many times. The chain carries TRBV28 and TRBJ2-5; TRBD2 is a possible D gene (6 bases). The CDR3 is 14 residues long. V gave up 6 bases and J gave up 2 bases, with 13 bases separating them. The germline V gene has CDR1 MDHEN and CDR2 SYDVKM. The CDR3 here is CASSTGLGQETQYF. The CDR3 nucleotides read TGTGCCAGCAGCACGGGACTGGGGCAAGAGACCCAGTACTTC.

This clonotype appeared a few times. The CDR3 loop reads CASSLGSDSYEQYF. The CDR3 bases are TGTGCCAGCAGCTTAGGAAGCGATTCCTACGAGCAGTACTTC. The chain is built from TRBV7-8 and TRBJ2-7; D remains ambiguous. From germline, CDR1 is SGHVS and CDR2 FQNEAQ. The length of the CDR3 is 14 residues. With 1 base removed from V and 1 base from J, the gap between germline ends came to 8 bases.

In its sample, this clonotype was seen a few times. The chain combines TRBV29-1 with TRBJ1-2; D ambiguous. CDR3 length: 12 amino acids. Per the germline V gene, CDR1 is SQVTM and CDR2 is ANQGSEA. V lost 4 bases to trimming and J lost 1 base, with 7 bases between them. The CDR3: CSVGSINYGYTF. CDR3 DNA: TGCAGCGTTGGGTCAATTAACTATGGCTACACCTTC.

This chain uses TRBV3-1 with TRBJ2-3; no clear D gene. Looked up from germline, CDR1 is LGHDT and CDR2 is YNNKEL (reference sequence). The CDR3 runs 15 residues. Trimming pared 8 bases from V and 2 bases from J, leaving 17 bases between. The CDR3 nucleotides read TGTGCCAGCGGCGCCCGCACGGGCTACACAGATACGCAGTATTTT. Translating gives CASGARTGYTDTQYF.

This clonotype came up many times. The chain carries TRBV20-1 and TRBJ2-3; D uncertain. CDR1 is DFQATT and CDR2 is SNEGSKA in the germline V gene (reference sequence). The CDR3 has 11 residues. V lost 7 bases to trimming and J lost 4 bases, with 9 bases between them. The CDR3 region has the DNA TGCAGTGGTTCAGTGGCAGATACGCAGTATTTT. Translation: CSGSVADTQYF.

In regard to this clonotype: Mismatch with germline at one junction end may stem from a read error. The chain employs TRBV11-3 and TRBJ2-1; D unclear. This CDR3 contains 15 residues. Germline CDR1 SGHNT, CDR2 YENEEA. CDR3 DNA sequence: TGTGCCAGCAGCGTAGATCCTACTCGGGCCGATGAGCAGTTCTTC. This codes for CASSVDPTRADEQFF.

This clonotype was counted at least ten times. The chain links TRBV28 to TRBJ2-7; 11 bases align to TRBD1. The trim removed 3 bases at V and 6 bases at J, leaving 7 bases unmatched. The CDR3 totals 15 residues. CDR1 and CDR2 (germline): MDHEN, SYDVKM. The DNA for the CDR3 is TGTGCCAGCAGTTTCCTGTCCGGGACAGGGGGCGAGCAGTACTTC. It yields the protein CASSFLSGTGGEQYF.

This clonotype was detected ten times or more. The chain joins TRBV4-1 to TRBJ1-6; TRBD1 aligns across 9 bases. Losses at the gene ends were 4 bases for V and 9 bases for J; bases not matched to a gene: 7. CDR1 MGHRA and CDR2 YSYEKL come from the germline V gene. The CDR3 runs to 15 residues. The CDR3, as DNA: TGCGCCAGCAGCCTATCCGGGACAGGGTTTTCACCCCTCCACTTT. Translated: CASSLSGTGFSPLHF.

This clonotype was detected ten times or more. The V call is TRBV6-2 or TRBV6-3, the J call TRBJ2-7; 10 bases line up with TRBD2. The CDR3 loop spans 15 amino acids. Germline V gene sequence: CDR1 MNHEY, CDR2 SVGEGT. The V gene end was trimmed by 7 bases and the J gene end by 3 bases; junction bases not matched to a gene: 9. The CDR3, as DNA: TGTGCCAGCATAAGTCCCCGGACTAGCGGCTACGAGCAGTACTTC. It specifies CASISPRTSGYEQYF.

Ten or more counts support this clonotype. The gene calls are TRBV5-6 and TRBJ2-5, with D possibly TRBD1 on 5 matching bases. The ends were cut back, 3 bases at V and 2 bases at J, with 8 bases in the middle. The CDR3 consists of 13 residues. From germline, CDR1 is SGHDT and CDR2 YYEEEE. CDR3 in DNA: TGTGCCAGCAGCTGGGGCAGTCAAGAGACCCAGTACTTC. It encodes CASSWGSQETQYF.

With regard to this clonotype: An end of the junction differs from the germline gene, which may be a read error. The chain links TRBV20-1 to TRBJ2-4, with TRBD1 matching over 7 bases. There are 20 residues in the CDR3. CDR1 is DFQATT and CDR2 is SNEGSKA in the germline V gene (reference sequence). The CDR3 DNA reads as TGCAGTGCTAGAGGACCCCGGGACAGCATAATCCTGATAGCCAAAGACATTCAGTACTTC. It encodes CSARGPRDSIILIAKDIQYF.

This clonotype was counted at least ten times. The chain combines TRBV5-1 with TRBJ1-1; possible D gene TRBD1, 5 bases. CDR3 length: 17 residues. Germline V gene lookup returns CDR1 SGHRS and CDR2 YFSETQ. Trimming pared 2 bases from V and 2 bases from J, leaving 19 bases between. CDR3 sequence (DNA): TGCGCCAGCAGCTTATTCGCACCGGCAGGGCTAAACACTGAAGCTTTCTTT. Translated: CASSLFAPAGLNTEAFF.

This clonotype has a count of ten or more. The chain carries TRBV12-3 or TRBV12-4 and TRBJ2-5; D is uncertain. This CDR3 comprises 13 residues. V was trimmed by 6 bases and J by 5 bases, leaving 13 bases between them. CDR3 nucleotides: TGTGCCAGCAGCCCCTTCGGCCGGGAGACCCAGTACTTC. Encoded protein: CASSPFGRETQYF.

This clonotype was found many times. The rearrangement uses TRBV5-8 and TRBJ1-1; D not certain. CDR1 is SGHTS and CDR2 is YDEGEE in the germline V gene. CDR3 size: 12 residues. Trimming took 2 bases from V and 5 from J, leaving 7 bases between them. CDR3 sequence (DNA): TGTGCCAGCAGCTTACAAGGGACTGAAGCTTTCTTT. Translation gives CASSLQGTEAFF.

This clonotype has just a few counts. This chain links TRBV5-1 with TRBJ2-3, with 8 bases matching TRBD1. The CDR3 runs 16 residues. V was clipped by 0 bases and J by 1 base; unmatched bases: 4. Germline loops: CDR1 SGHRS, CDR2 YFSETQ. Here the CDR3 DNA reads TGCGCCAGCAGCTTGGAAGACAGGGGCGGCACAGATACGCAGTATTTT. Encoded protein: CASSLEDRGGTDTQYF.

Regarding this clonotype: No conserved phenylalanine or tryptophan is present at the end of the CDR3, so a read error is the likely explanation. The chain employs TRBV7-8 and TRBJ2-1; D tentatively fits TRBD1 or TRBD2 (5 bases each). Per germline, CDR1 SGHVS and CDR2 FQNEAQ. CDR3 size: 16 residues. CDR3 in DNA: TGCGCCAGCAGCTTAGCAGGGAGCCTAGGTCGGAATGAGCAGTTCTCC. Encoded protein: CASSLAGSLGRNEQFS.

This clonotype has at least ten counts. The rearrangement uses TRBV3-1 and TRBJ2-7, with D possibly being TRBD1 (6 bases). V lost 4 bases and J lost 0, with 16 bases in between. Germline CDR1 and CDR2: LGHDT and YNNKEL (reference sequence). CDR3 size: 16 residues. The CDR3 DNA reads TGTGCCAGCAGCCGAAATACAGGGTCGAGCTCCTACGAGCAGTACTTC. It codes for CASSRNTGSSSYEQYF.

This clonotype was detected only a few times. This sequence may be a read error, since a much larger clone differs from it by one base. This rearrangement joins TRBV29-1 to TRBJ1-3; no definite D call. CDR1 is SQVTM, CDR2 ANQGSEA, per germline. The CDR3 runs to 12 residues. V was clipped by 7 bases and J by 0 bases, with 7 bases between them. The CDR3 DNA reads TGCAGCGCCAAATCCTCTGGAAACACCATATATTTT. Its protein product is CSAKSSGNTIYF.

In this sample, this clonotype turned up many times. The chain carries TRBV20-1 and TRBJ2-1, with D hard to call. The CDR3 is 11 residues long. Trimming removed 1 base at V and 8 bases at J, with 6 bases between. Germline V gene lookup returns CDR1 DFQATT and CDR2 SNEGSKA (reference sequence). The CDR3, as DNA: TGCAGTGCTAGAGTTGTTGATGAGCAGTTCTTC. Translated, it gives CSARVVDEQFF.

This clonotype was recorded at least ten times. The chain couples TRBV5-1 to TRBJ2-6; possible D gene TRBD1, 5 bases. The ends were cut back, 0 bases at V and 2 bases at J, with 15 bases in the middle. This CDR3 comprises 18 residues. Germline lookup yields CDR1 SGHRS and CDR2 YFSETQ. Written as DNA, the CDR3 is TGCGCCAGCAGCTTGGTGCGGACAACAGGCACTGGGGCCAACGTCCTGACTTTC. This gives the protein CASSLVRTTGTGANVLTF.